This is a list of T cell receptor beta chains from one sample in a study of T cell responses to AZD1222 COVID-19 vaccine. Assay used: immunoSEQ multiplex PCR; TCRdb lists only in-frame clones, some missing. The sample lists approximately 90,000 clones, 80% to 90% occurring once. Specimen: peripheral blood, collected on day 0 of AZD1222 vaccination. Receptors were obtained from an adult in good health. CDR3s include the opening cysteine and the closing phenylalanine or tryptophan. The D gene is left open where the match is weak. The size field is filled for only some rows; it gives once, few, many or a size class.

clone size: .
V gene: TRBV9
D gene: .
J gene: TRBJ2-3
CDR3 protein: CASSVGDTQDTQYF
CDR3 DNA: TGTGCCAGCAGCGTAGGGGACACTCAAGATACGCAGTATTTT

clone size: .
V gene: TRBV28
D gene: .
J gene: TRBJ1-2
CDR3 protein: CASSLSGGFGYGYTF
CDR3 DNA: TGTGCCAGCAGTTTAAGTGGAGGGTTTGGCTATGGCTACACCTTC

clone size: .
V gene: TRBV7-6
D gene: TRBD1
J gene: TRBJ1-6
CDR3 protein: CASSSTGLAYNSPLHF
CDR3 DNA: TGTGCCAGCAGCTCGACAGGGTTGGCCTATAATTCACCCCTCCACTTT

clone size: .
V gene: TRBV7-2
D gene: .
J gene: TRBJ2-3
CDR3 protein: CASSSRRATDTQYF
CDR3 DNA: TGTGCCAGCAGCTCGCGGAGGGCAACAGATACGCAGTATTTT

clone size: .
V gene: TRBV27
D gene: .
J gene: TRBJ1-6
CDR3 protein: CASSGGVATAPLHF
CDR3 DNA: TGTGCCAGCAGTGGCGGGGTAGCGACGGCGCCCCTCCACTTT

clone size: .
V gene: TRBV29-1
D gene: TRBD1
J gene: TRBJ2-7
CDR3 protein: CSVGDNRGADEQYF
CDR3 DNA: TGCAGCGTTGGAGACAACAGGGGGGCGGACGAGCAGTACTTC

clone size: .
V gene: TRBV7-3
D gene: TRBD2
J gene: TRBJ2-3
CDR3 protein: CASSLGLAGGDTDTQYF
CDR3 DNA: TGTGCCAGCAGCCTGGGACTAGCGGGAGGCGACACAGATACGCAGTATTTT

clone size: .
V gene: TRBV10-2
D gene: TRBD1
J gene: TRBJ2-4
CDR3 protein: CASSESGAGGAFKNIQYF
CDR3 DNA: TGCGCCAGCAGTGAGTCGGGGGCAGGGGGCGCTTTTAAAAACATTCAGTACTTC

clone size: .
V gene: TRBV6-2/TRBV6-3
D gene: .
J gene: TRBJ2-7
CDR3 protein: CASSFSGSYEQYF
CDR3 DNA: TGTGCCAGCAGTTTTTCCGGGAGCTACGAGCAGTACTTC

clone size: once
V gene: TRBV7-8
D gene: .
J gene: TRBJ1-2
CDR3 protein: CASSLGIYGYTF
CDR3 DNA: TGTGCCAGCAGCTTAGGGATCTATGGCTACACCTTC

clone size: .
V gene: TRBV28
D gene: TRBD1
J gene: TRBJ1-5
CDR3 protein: CASTLGGQGSQPQHF
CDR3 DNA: TGTGCCAGCACCCTGGGAGGACAGGGGAGTCAGCCCCAGCATTTT

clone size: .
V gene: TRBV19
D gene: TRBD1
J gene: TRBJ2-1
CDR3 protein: CASSIDQGVAYNEQFF
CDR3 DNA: TGTGCCAGTAGTATAGATCAGGGGGTGGCCTACAATGAGCAGTTCTTC

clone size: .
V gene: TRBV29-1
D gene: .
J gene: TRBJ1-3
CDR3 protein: CSVDRQSGNTIYF
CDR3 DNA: TGCAGCGTTGACCGCCAGTCTGGAAACACCATATATTTT

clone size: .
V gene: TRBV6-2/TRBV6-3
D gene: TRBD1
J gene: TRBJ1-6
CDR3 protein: CASSYLGTGGSPLHF
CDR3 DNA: TGTGCCAGCAGTTACCTTGGGACAGGGGGATCACCCCTCCACTTT

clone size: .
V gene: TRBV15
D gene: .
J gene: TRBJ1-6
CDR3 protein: CATSAQSGESPLHF
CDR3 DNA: TGTGCCACCAGCGCCCAAAGTGGGGAATCACCCCTCCACTTT

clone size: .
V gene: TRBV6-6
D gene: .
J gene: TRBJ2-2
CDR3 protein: CASTINVQAAGELFF
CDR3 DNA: TGTGCCAGCACTATTAACGTACAGGCTGCCGGGGAGCTGTTTTTT

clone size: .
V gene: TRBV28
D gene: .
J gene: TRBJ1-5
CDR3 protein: CASSFDGYQPQHF
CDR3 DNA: TGTGCCAGCAGTTTTGACGGATATCAGCCCCAGCATTTT

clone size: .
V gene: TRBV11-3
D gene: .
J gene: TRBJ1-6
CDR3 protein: CASSLQDSPLHF
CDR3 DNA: TGTGCCAGCAGCCTACAAGATTCACCCCTCCACTTT

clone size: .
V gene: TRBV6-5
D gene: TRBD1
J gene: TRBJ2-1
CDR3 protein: CASSYSNRGPYNEQFF
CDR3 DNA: TGTGCCAGCAGTTACTCGAACAGGGGGCCGTACAATGAGCAGTTCTTC

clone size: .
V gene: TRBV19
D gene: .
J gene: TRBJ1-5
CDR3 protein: CASSIPENGQPQHF
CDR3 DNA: TGTGCCAGTAGTATACCGGAAAACGGTCAGCCCCAGCATTTT

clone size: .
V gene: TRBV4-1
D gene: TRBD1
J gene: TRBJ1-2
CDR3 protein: CASSQGQGANYGYTF
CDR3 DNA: TGCGCCAGCAGCCAAGGACAGGGGGCTAACTATGGCTACACCTTC

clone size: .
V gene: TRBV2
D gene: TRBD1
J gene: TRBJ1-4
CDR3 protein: CASRRQGLNEKLFF
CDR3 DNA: TGTGCCAGCAGAAGACAGGGGTTAAATGAAAAACTGTTTTTT

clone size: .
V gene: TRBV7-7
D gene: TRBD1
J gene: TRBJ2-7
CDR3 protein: CASSPVTTGVGEQYF
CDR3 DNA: TGTGCCAGCAGCCCAGTAACTACAGGGGTCGGCGAGCAGTACTTC

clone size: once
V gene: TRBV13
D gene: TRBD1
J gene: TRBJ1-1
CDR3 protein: CASSLGTGVEAFF
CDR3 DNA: TGTGCCAGCAGCCTGGGGACAGGGGTTGAAGCTTTCTTT

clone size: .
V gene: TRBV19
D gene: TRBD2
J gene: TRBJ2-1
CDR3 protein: CASSILAGQGGYNEQFF
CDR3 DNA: TGTGCCAGTAGTATTCTAGCGGGGCAGGGGGGATACAATGAGCAGTTCTTC

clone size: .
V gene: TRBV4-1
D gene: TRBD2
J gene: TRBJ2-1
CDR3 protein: CASSQAKNPSGVNNEQFF
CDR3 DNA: TGCGCCAGCAGCCAAGCCAAAAACCCTAGCGGGGTAAACAATGAGCAGTTCTTC

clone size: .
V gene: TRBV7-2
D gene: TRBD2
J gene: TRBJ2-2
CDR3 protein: CASSREGTSRTGELFF
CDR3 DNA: TGTGCCAGCAGCAGAGAGGGGACTAGCCGCACCGGGGAGCTGTTTTTT

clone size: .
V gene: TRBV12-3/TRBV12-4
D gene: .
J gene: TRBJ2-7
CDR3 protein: CASSPNFPEQYF
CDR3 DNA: TGTGCCAGCAGCCCCAATTTCCCCGAGCAGTACTTC

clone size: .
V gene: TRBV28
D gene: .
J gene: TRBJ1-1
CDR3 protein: CASTLGGYTEAFF
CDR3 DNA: TGTGCCAGCACCTTGGGCGGTTACACTGAAGCTTTCTTT

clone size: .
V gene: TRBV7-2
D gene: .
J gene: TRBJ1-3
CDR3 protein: CASSQPASGNTIYF
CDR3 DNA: TGTGCCAGCAGCCAACCAGCCTCTGGAAACACCATATATTTT

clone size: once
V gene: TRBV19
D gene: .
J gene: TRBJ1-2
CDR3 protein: CASSLGGADYGYTF
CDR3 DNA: TGTGCCAGTAGCTTAGGAGGAGCAGACTATGGCTACACCTTC

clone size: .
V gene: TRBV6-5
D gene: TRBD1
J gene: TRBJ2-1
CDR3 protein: CASRIRDRVDEQFF
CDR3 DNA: TGTGCCAGCAGGATCCGGGACAGGGTCGATGAGCAGTTCTTC

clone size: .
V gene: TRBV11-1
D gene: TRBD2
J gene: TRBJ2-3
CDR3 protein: CASRGLAGPTDTQYF
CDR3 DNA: TGTGCCAGCAGGGGCCTAGCGGGGCCCACAGATACGCAGTATTTT

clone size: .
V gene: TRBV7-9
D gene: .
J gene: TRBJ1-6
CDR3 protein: CASSPRASNSPLHF
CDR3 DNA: TGTGCCAGCAGCCCCCGGGCCTCAAATTCACCCCTCCACTTT

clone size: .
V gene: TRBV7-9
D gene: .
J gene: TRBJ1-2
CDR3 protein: CATQEGMGYGYTF
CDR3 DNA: TGTGCCACCCAGGAAGGGATGGGCTATGGCTACACCTTC

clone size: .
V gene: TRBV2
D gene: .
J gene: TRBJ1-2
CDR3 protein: CASVGGSGERGYTF
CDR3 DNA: TGTGCCAGCGTCGGAGGATCAGGAGAGCGTGGCTACACCTTC

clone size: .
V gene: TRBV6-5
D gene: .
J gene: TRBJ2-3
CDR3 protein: CASSRALGAQYF
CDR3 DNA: TGTGCCAGCAGTCGTGCTCTAGGTGCGCAGTATTTT

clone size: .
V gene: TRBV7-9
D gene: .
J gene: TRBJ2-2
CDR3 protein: CASSLGSQSNTGELFF
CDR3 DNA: TGTGCCAGCAGCTTAGGGTCACAGTCGAACACCGGGGAGCTGTTTTTT

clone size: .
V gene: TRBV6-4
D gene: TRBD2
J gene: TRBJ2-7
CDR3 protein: CARLSGLAGDGEQYF
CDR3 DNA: TGTGCCAGACTCTCAGGACTAGCGGGAGATGGAGAGCAGTACTTC

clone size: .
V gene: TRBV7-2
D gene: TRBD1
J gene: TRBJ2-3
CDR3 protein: CASSPPTSGTALQYF
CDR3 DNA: TGTGCCAGCAGCCCACCGACGTCCGGGACAGCCCTGCAGTATTTT

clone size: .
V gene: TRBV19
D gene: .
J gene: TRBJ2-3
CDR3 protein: CASSYSYTQYF
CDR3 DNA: TGTGCCAGTAGTTATTCATATACGCAGTATTTT